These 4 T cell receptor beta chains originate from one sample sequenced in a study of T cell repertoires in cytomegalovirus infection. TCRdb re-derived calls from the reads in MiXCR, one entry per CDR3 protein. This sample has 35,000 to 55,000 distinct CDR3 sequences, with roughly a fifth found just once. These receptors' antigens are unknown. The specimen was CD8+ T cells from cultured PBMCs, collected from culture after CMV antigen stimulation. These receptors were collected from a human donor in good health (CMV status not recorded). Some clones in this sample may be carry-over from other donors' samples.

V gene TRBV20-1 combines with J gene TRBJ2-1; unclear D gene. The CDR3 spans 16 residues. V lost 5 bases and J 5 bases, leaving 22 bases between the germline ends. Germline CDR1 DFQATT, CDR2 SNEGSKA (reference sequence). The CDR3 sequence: CSASLLGRGDDNEQFF. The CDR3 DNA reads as TGCAGTGCTTCCCTCTTAGGGCGCGGAGACGACAATGAGCAGTTCTTC.

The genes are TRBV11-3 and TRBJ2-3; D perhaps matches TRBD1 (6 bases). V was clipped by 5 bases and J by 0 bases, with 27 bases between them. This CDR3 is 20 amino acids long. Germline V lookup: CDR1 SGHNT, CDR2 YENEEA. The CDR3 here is CASSPEGFGQLQSSTDTQYF. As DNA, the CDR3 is TGTGCCAGCAGCCCCGAAGGGTTCGGACAGCTCCAGTCAAGCACAGATACGCAGTATTTT.

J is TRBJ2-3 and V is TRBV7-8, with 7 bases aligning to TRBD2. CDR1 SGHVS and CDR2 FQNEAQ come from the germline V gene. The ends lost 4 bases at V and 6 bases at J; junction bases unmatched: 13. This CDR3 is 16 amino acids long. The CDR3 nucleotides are TGTGCCAGCAGCTCACAACCGGATGACGGGGGGGATACGCAGTATTTT. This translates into CASSSQPDDGGDTQYF.

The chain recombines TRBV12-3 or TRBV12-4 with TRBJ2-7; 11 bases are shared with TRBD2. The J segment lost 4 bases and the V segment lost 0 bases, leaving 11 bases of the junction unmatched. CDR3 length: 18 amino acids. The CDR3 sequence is CASSLAWGSGGAQYEQYF. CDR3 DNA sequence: TGTGCCAGCAGTTTAGCTTGGGGTAGCGGGGGGGCCCAGTACGAGCAGTACTTC.